Below are 26 T cell receptor beta chains sequenced from a single sample in a study of T cell responses to AZD1222 COVID-19 vaccine. Only in-frame clones appear in the TCRdb table, and some are missing; sequencing was by immunoSEQ multiplex PCR. The sample yields about 100,000 clones, about 87% seen once. Source: peripheral blood, taken on day 0 of MenACWY control vaccination. Every receptor here comes from an adult in good health.

This clone appeared a few times. The chain employs TRBV6-4 and TRBJ2-7; D call uncertain. Germline assignment: CDR1 MRHNA and CDR2 SNTAGT. V gave up 2 bases and J gave up 3 bases, with 2 bases separating them. The CDR3 extends over 11 amino acids. The CDR3 DNA reads TGTGCCAGCAGTGACGTCTACGAGCAGTACTTC. Translating it yields CASSDVYEQYF.

The gene calls are TRBV7-9 and TRBJ1-6; D ambiguous. The CDR3 is made up of 15 amino acids. The germline V and J ends were trimmed by 2 bases and 5 bases, with 10 bases remaining between them. Per germline, CDR1 SEHNR and CDR2 FQNEAQ (reference sequence). The CDR3, as DNA: TGTGCCAGCAGCTTATCTCGGCAGAATAATTCACCCCTCCACTTT. Translation gives CASSLSRQNNSPLHF.

The CDR3 here is CASSPRTGGAWKNYGYTF. CDR3 nucleotide sequence: TGTGCCAGCAGCCCCCGGACAGGGGGTGCATGGAAGAACTATGGCTACACCTTC. The chain has TRBV7-9 and TRBJ1-2; 10 bases fit TRBD1. The V segment lost 5 bases and the J segment 2 bases; nucleotides outside the gene matches: 14. The CDR3 sequence is 18 residues long. Germline CDR1 and CDR2: SEHNR and FQNEAQ (reference sequence).

The CDR3 reads CASSISSGASWGTDTQYF. The CDR3 DNA reads as TGTGCCAGTAGTATATCTAGCGGGGCCTCCTGGGGCACAGATACGCAGTATTTT. The V gene is TRBV19, the J gene TRBJ2-3, with TRBD2 matching 9 bases. V was pared by 2 bases and J by 1 base, with 10 bases of the junction left unmatched. CDR3 size: 18 residues. Germline V CDR1 and CDR2: LNHDA, SQIVND (reference sequence).

J is TRBJ1-1 and V is TRBV28, with 10 bases that match TRBD1. V was pared by 2 bases and J by 5 bases, with 8 bases of the junction left unmatched. Germline assignment: CDR1 MDHEN and CDR2 SYDVKM. This CDR3 is 16 amino acids long. CDR3 sequence: CASSLILDRGHTEAFF. Written as DNA, the CDR3 is TGTGCCAGCAGTTTAATCCTCGACAGGGGGCATACTGAAGCTTTCTTT.

V usage is TRBV6-5 and J usage is TRBJ2-7; tentatively, D is TRBD1 or TRBD2 (5 bases each). CDR3 length: 15 amino acids. V was clipped by 5 bases and J by 1 base, with 15 bases between them. Germline V gene sequence: CDR1 MNHEY, CDR2 SVGAGI. This CDR3 is CASSLKRDGSYEQYF. CDR3 nucleotide sequence: TGTGCCAGCAGTCTTAAACGGGACGGATCCTACGAGCAGTACTTC.

The chain joins TRBV3-1 (or the pseudogene TRBV3-2) to TRBJ2-7; TRBD2 matches 13 bases. V shed 3 bases, J shed 2 bases, and the junction held 7 bases outside the gene matches. The V gene's germline CDR1 is LGHDT and CDR2 YNNKEL (reference sequence). The CDR3 length is 17 residues. The chain's CDR3 is CASSHWTSGSMAYEQYF. Here the CDR3 DNA reads TGTGCCAGCAGCCATTGGACTAGCGGGAGTATGGCCTACGAGCAGTACTTC.

The rearrangement joins TRBV5-1 to TRBJ2-5; unclear D gene. The CDR3 is made up of 16 amino acids. V was shortened by 0 bases and J by 4 bases, with 16 bases between the two germline ends. Germline V gives CDR1 SGHRS, CDR2 YFSETQ. In DNA form, the CDR3 reads TGCGCCAGCAGCTTGGGGGTAGATAATCTAGGAGAGACCCAGTACTTC. Protein product: CASSLGVDNLGETQYF. Together with reference TRBV5-1 and TRBJ2-5, the CDR3 gives the full variable domain: KAGVTQTPRYLIKTRGQQVTLSCSPISGHRSVSWYQQTPGQGLQFLFEYFSETQRNKGNFPGRFSGRQFSNSRSEMNVSTLELGDSALYLCASSLGVDNLGETQYFGPGTRLLVL.

The chain couples TRBV27 to TRBJ1-6, with D hard to call. V lost 4 bases to trimming and J lost 7 bases, with 14 bases between them. Per the germline V gene, CDR1 is MNHEY and CDR2 is SMNVEV (reference sequence). The CDR3 spans 15 residues. CDR3 nucleotides: TGTGCCAGCAGTTGGACGGACGGCCGAAATTCACCCCTCCACTTT. It yields the protein CASSWTDGRNSPLHF.

The V call is TRBV19, the J call TRBJ2-3, with D hard to call. This CDR3 has 13 amino acids. V was pared by 4 bases and J by 2 bases, with 7 bases between. Per the germline V gene, CDR1 is LNHDA and CDR2 is SQIVND (reference sequence). The CDR3 bases are TGTGCCAGTAGTAAGGCGGACACAGATACGCAGTATTTT. Amino acids: CASSKADTDTQYF.

The chain has TRBV7-9 and TRBJ2-2; the D is unclear. CDR3 length: 13 amino acids. CDR1 is SEHNR and CDR2 is FQNEAQ in the germline V gene (reference sequence). V was shortened by 5 bases and J by 6 bases, with 10 bases between the two germline ends. CDR3 DNA sequence: TGTGCCAGCAGCCTCCCGACTCCCGGGGAGCTGTTTTTT. This translates into CASSLPTPGELFF.

The chain uses TRBV7-2 and TRBJ2-1; 8 nucleotides agree with TRBD2. V shed 2 bases and J 7 bases; nucleotides not matched to a gene: 13. The CDR3 runs to 17 residues. Looked up from germline, CDR1 is SGHTA and CDR2 is FQGNSA. The CDR3 sequence is CASSLRLTSARRNEQFF. CDR3 in DNA: TGTGCCAGCAGCTTAAGACTGACTAGCGCGCGCAGAAATGAGCAGTTCTTC.

The rearrangement uses TRBV5-6 and TRBJ2-7; D gene unclear. V dropped 2 bases and J dropped 4 bases, with 16 bases sitting between them. The CDR3 spans 15 residues. The germline V gene encodes CDR1 SGHDT and CDR2 YYEEEE. CDR3 loop: CASSLQSAFGYEQYF. The CDR3 region has the DNA TGTGCCAGCAGCTTACAGTCAGCTTTTGGTTACGAGCAGTACTTC. The whole variable domain, filled in from reference TRBV5-6 and TRBJ2-7, reads DAGVTQSPTHLIKTRGQQVTLRCSPKSGHDTVSWYQQALGQGPQFIFQYYEEEERQRGNFPDRFSGHQFPNYSSELNVNALLLGDSALYLCASSLQSAFGYEQYFGPGTRLTVT.

The chain carries TRBV10-2 and TRBJ2-1; D perhaps matches TRBD1 (6 bases). V dropped 2 bases and J dropped 5 bases, with 10 bases sitting between them. CDR1 is WSHSY, CDR2 SAAADI, per germline. The CDR3 has 14 amino acids. In DNA form, the CDR3 reads TGCGCCAGCAGTGAGCCACAGGGAAACAATGAGCAGTTCTTC. Translation: CASSEPQGNNEQFF.

This clone was found once. The V call is TRBV6-5, the J call TRBJ2-7, with 8 bases aligning to TRBD2. Trimming removed 6 bases from V and 2 bases from J; junction bases left unmatched: 6. Germline loops: CDR1 MNHEY, CDR2 SVGAGI. The CDR3 has 14 amino acids. CDR3 protein: CASRLAEGPYEQYF. Here the CDR3 DNA reads TGTGCCAGCAGACTAGCGGAGGGCCCCTACGAGCAGTACTTC.

The V gene is TRBV27, the J gene TRBJ1-2; weak D call: TRBD1 (6 bases). Deletions cut 8 bases from V and 0 bases from J, with 10 bases between. Germline CDR1 and CDR2: MNHEY and SMNVEV (reference sequence). The CDR3 has 13 amino acids. The CDR3 DNA sequence: TGTGCCAGCCGGGACAACTCTAACTATGGCTACACCTTC. Protein product: CASRDNSNYGYTF.

This chain joins TRBV29-1 and TRBJ1-1; 9 nucleotides line up with TRBD1. The CDR3 is 13 amino acids. The germline V gene encodes CDR1 SQVTM and CDR2 ANQGSEA. The trim removed 4 bases at V and 7 bases at J, leaving 7 bases unmatched. As DNA, the CDR3 is TGCAGCGTTGTCCAGGGACAGGGCTATGAAGCTTTCTTT. It translates to CSVVQGQGYEAFF.

CDR3 sequence (DNA): TGCGCCAGCAGCTTGGTTCGGGGCTCCTACAATGAGCAGTTCTTC. The encoded protein is CASSLVRGSYNEQFF. The rearrangement joins TRBV5-1 to TRBJ2-1; D perhaps matches TRBD2 (5 bases). There are 15 residues in the CDR3. The V gene's germline CDR1 is SGHRS and CDR2 YFSETQ. V lost 0 bases to trimming and J lost 0 bases, with 7 bases between them.

CDR3 DNA: TGTGCCAGCAGTTTTCGGCCAAACCTTATGAACACCGGGGAGCTGTTTTTT. Residues: CASSFRPNLMNTGELFF. V and J are TRBV27 and TRBJ2-2, with D unresolved. The V end was cut by 3 bases, the J end by 1 base, with 15 bases between. The CDR3 covers 17 residues. Germline lookup yields CDR1 MNHEY and CDR2 SMNVEV (reference sequence).

The chain employs TRBV29-1 and TRBJ2-7, with 8 bases aligning to TRBD2. There are 12 residues in the CDR3. CDR1 and CDR2 from the germline V gene are SQVTM and ANQGSEA. Losses at the gene ends were 6 bases for V and 2 bases for J; bases not matched to a gene: 3. CDR3 coding DNA: TGCAGCGTCGGGGGGGGCCCCTACGAGCAGTACTTC. As protein: CSVGGGPYEQYF.

The chain has TRBV7-8 and TRBJ2-5; a possible D gene is TRBD1 (5 bases). The CDR3 contains 15 residues. V was clipped by 1 base and J by 6 bases, with 15 bases between them. Germline loops: CDR1 SGHVS, CDR2 FQNEAQ. The CDR3 region has the DNA TGTGCCAGCAGCTTAGAGAAAAGGGGCGGAAAGACCCAGTACTTC. Amino acid sequence: CASSLEKRGGKTQYF.

The V gene is TRBV5-1, the J gene TRBJ2-7, with no clear D. Trimming cost V 0 bases and J 6 bases, with 10 bases left between them. The CDR3 spans 13 residues. Germline CDR1 reads SGHRS; CDR2 reads YFSETQ. In DNA form, the CDR3 reads TGCGCCAGCAGCTTGGTTTCCATGGGCGAGCAGTACTTC. Its protein is CASSLVSMGEQYF.

The chain uses TRBV29-1 and TRBJ1-2, with no clear D. This CDR3 spans 12 amino acids. Germline CDR1 and CDR2: SQVTM and ANQGSEA. Deletions cut 7 bases from V and 0 bases from J, with 9 bases between. The CDR3 loop is CSAQGANYGYTF. In DNA, the CDR3 is TGCAGCGCCCAAGGAGCTAACTATGGCTACACCTTC.

This clone was seen just once. The chain carries TRBV7-9 and TRBJ2-3; 12 bases align to TRBD2. CDR3 length equals 18 residues. Per the germline V gene, CDR1 is SEHNR and CDR2 is FQNEAQ (reference sequence). With V trimmed by 1 base and J by 5 bases, 10 bases remained unmatched. The CDR3 nucleotides are TGTGCCAGCAGCTTAGTCGTCACTAGCGGGGGGCCGATAGATACGCAGTATTTT. Its protein is CASSLVVTSGGPIDTQYF.

The chain links TRBV29-1 to TRBJ2-1; TRBD2 aligns across 8 bases. CDR1 SQVTM and CDR2 ANQGSEA come from the germline V gene. Germline trimming cut 6 bases from V and 1 base from J; bases unmatched to any gene: 5. The CDR3 is 14 amino acids. CDR3 loop: CSVTTSGSYNEQFF. The DNA of the CDR3 is TGCAGCGTAACAACTAGCGGATCCTACAATGAGCAGTTCTTC.

The chain links TRBV4-3 to TRBJ2-7; D gene ambiguous. CDR3 size: 14 residues. Per the germline V gene, CDR1 is LGHNA and CDR2 is YSLEER. V gave up 0 bases and J gave up 6 bases, with 12 bases separating them. The CDR3 sequence is CASSQDRSPSEQYF. CDR3 in DNA: TGCGCCAGCAGCCAAGACAGGAGCCCCTCCGAGCAGTACTTC.